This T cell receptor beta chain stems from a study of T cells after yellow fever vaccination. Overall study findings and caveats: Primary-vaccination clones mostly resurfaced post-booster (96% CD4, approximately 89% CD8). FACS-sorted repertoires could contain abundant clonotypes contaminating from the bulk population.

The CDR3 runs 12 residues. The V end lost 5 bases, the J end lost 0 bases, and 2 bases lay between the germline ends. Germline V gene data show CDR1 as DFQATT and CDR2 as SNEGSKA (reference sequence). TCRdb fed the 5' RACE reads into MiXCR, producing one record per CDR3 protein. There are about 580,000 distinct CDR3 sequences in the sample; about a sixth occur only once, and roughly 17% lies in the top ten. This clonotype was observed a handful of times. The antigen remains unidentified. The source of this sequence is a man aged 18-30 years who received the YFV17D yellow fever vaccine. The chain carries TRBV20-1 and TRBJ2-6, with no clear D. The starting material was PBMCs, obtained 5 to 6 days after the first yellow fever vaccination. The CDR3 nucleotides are TGCAGTGCTCACTCTGGGGCCAACGTCCTGACTTTC. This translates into CSAHSGANVLTF.